This T cell receptor beta chain appears in the sequencing data of a study of CD8 T cells in Susac syndrome. An amount of RNA that ranged from roughly 0.5 to 1 ug was reverse transcribed with random hexamers. TCRdb reanalysed the immunoSEQ multiplex PCR reads using MiXCR and keeps one entry per CDR3 protein. The sample lists over 95,000 distinct CDR3 sequences, around 90% occurring once. TEMRA cells were FACS-enriched and CD8+ and CD4+ T cells negatively isolated. The CDR3 covers 22 residues. With 1 base removed from V and 4 bases from J, the gap between germline ends came to 36 bases. Germline V gene sequence: CDR1 DFQATT, CDR2 SNEGSKA (reference sequence).

The receptor's source is a human donor in good health. The specimen sequenced was CD4+ T cells from PBMCs. The rearrangement links TRBV20-1 to TRBJ2-3; D perhaps matches TRBD2 (5 bases). Here the CDR3 DNA reads TGCAGTGCTAGAGGGAGCCTAGCTGGCCCAATCGAAGGGCCCCACCGGGCAGATACGCAGTATTTT. It translates to CSARGSLAGPIEGPHRADTQYF.